This T cell receptor (beta chain) stems from a study of Tregs in tolerant kidney transplant recipients. CDR1 MNHEY and CDR2 SVGAGI come from the germline V gene. V lost 6 bases and J lost 0, with 11 bases in between. The CDR3 runs to 14 residues. This clone was counted once. Repertoires were generated with immunoSEQ multiplex PCR, while TCRdb's copy carries only in-frame clones and drops some. The repertoire includes roughly 250,000 clones, roughly four fifths of them detected once, and less than 0.75% sits in the top ten. The rearrangement joins TRBV6-5 to TRBJ1-1; D may be TRBD1 (6 bases). Sample: CD4+ T cells from blood. The TCR comes from a human donor in good health. The CDR3 is CASSRTGMNTEAFF. The CDR3 DNA reads as TGTGCCAGCAGCCGCACAGGGATGAACACTGAAGCTTTCTTT.